The 3 T cell receptor beta chains presented below share a single source sample, sequenced in a study of shared clonotypes between healthy human individuals. TCRdb's copy holds only in-frame clones and misses some; the assay was immunoSEQ multiplex PCR. The sample shows some 2,000,000 clones, around 95% of them seen only once. Material: naive CD4+ T cells sorted from blood. The subset was: CD45RA+ positively selected. The receptors were gathered from a man aged 18-30 years in good health.

The chain combines TRBV5-1 with TRBJ1-6, with 10 positions matching TRBD1. CDR3 length equals 16 residues. The V segment lost 4 bases and the J segment 7 bases; nucleotides outside the gene matches: 8. The germline V gene has CDR1 SGHRS and CDR2 YFSETQ. Here the CDR3 reads CASSHGDRGGNSPLHF. CDR3 bases: TGCGCCAGCAGCCACGGGGACAGGGGTGGGAATTCACCCCTCCACTTT. The entire variable domain, with the rest obtained from reference TRBV5-1 and TRBJ1-6, is as follows: KAGVTQTPRYLIKTRGQQVTLSCSPISGHRSVSWYQQTPGQGLQFLFEYFSETQRNKGNFPGRFSGRQFSNSRSEMNVSTLELGDSALYLCASSHGDRGGNSPLHFGNGTRLTVT.

To note about this clone: This specimen includes other DNA sequences encoding the same CDR3. The J gene is TRBJ2-3, the V gene TRBV19; D possibly corresponds to TRBD2 (6 bases). Trimming removed 3 bases from V and 1 base from J, with 11 bases in between. The germline CDR1 and CDR2 sequences are LNHDA and SQIVND (reference sequence). This CDR3 is built from 15 residues. The CDR3 reads CASSIGGKGTDTQYF. The CDR3 DNA sequence: TGTGCCAGTAGTATCGGCGGGAAGGGCACAGATACGCAGTATTTT.

This rearrangement joins TRBV27 to TRBJ1-2; D remains ambiguous. V lost 0 bases to trimming and J lost 4 bases, with 12 bases between them. Germline V gene lookup returns CDR1 MNHEY and CDR2 SMNVEV (reference sequence). The CDR3 is 15 residues long. The CDR3 sequence: CASSLSEGYGYGYTF. CDR3 nucleotides: TGTGCCAGCAGTTTATCCGAGGGCTATGGCTATGGCTACACCTTC.